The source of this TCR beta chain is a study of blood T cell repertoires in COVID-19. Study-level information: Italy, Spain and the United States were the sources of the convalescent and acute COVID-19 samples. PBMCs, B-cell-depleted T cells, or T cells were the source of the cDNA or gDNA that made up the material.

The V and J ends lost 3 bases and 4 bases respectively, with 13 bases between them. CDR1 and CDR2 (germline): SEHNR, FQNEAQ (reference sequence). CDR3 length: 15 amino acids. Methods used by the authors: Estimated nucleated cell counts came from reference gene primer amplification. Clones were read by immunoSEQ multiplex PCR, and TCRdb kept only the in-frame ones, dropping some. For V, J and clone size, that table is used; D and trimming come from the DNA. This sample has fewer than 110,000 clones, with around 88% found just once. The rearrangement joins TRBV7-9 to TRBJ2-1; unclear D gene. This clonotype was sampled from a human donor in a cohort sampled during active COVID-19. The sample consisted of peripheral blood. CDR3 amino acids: CASSFHGGLYNEQFF. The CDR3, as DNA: TGTGCCAGCAGCTTCCATGGTGGCTTGTACAATGAGCAGTTCTTC.